This T cell receptor beta chain was found in a study of a mutant IDH1 vaccine in newly diagnosed glioma. For the study at large: Vaccines were begun 4-6 weeks after radiotherapy alone, or with temozolomide cycles.

Time point meaning: week 35, safety follow-up. Each dose delivered 300 ug of mutant IDH1 20-mer peptide subcutaneously with imiquimod. The CDR3 totals 13 residues. V was pared by 6 bases and J by 8 bases, with 14 bases between. The germline CDR1 and CDR2 sequences are MNHEY and SVGAGI. This table comes from immunoSEQ multiplex PCR, and its TCRdb copy is limited to in-frame clones, with some not included. The sample yields around 69,000 clones, approximately 86% seen once. Remarks on this clone: Its antigen is currently unknown.

The sequencing used PBMCs, collected from a glioma patient whose treatment included an IDH1 peptide vaccine. V and J are TRBV6-5 and TRBJ2-4, with D perhaps TRBD1 or TRBD2 (5 bases each). The clonotype comes from a man between 25 and 39 years old with glioma. CDR3 nucleotide sequence: TGTGCCAGCAGCCCTAGCCAGGGTCACATTCAGTACTTC. Translation: CASSPSQGHIQYF.